Listed below are T cell receptor beta chains from one sample, sequenced in a study of T-cell reconstitution after alpha-beta-depleted transplantation in children. From the PCR reads, TCRdb called clonotypes with MiXCR, one entry per CDR3 protein. In the table there are some 590,000 distinct CDR3 sequences, roughly 10% of which are singletons. The material was PBMCs from the stem cell graft donor, obtained from the stem cell graft. These receptors were taken from a human donor who donated a stem cell graft to a child with acute myeloid leukemia. Both conserved end residues are trimmed from each CDR3. Clone size is given for some rows only: seen once, a few or many times, or a class if the clone is expanded.

size: few
J: TRBJ1-1
V: TRBV3-1
CDR3: ASSQAQGSTEAF

size: few
J: TRBJ2-1
V: TRBV15
CDR3: ATSPGGTGTSGYNEQF

size: -
J: TRBJ2-1
V: TRBV12-3/TRBV12-4
CDR3: ASSPMGGYNEQF

size: -
J: TRBJ2-7
V: TRBV4-3
CDR3: ASSQGFGGTYEQY

size: -
J: TRBJ2-5
V: TRBV20-1
CDR3: SATLQETQY

size: -
J: TRBJ2-1
V: TRBV30
CDR3: AWSVRYNEQF

size: many
J: TRBJ2-1
V: TRBV7-2
CDR3: ASSPKYEQF

size: -
J: TRBJ1-1
V: TRBV5-1
CDR3: ASSSMTRTNTEAF

size: many
J: TRBJ2-1
V: TRBV5-1
CDR3: ASSPQGSSYNEQF

size: few
J: TRBJ1-5
V: TRBV15
CDR3: ATSRRQTDQPQH

size: many
J: TRBJ2-3
V: TRBV12-3/TRBV12-4
CDR3: ASRADSTDTQY

size: -
J: TRBJ1-5
V: TRBV18
CDR3: ASSPGQGLAPQH

size: -
J: TRBJ2-1
V: TRBV4-2
CDR3: ASSPISGTGMYNEQF

size: -
J: TRBJ2-2
V: TRBV29-1
CDR3: SGGLANTGELF

size: many
J: TRBJ1-1
V: TRBV29-1
CDR3: SVEEGWTEAF

size: -
J: TRBJ2-1
V: TRBV4-3
CDR3: ASSQDLGRGPRF

size: -
J: TRBJ1-2
V: TRBV11-2
CDR3: ASSLAQGLGYT